The 29 T cell receptor beta chains below come from one sample, sequenced in a study of spatial heterogeneity in lung cancer. TCRdb re-derived calls from the 5' RACE reads in MiXCR, one entry per CDR3 protein. The sample shows around 87,000 distinct CDR3 sequences, approximately 12% of them seen only once. This sample's time point: sample taken at primary tumor resection. Unsorted samples of tumor, nontumor lung or frozen PBMC had their whole RNA sequenced. Source: PBMCs, taken at surgery. The receptors stem from a male donor with early-stage non-small cell lung cancer.

In its sample, this clonotype was seen many times. The CDR3 sequence is CASTKTGAYEQYF. The DNA of the CDR3 is TGTGCCAGCACCAAGACAGGAGCCTACGAGCAGTACTTC. The chain has TRBV5-4 and TRBJ2-7, with D perhaps matching TRBD1 (6 bases). This CDR3 spans 13 amino acids. The germline V and J ends were trimmed by 6 bases and 2 bases, with 12 bases remaining between them. Germline values: CDR1 SGHNT, CDR2 YYREEE (reference sequence).

The chain links TRBV4-3 to TRBJ1-4; weak D call: TRBD1 (5 bases). Deletions cut 0 bases from V and 8 bases from J, with 16 bases between. The CDR3 runs to 16 residues. Germline V gene data show CDR1 as LGHNA and CDR2 as YSLEER. DNA for the CDR3: TGCGCCAGCAGCCAAGATTGGCGCCAGGGAGGGGAAAAACTGTTTTTT. Translating it yields CASSQDWRQGGEKLFF.

This clonotype has a handful of counts. The chain joins TRBV20-1 to TRBJ2-7, with TRBD2 identical over 7 bases. The CDR3 contains 12 residues. CDR1 is DFQATT and CDR2 is SNEGSKA in the germline V gene (reference sequence). The CDR3 DNA follows: TGCAGAGATCCGCTAGCGGCCTACGAGCAGTACTTC. Protein product: CRDPLAAYEQYF.

As concerns this clonotype: A much larger clone differs by one base, so this may be a read error. The chain recombines TRBV5-6 with TRBJ2-1; tentative D call: TRBD2 (5 bases). The CDR3 has 15 amino acids. The germline V gene has CDR1 SGHDT and CDR2 YYEEEE. CDR3: CASSFRGGSYIEQFF. CDR3 nucleotide sequence: TGTGCCAGCAGCTTTCGTGGCGGGTCCTACATTGAGCAGTTCTTC.

This rearrangement joins TRBV30 to TRBJ1-3; 7 bases line up with TRBD1. Germline V lookup: CDR1 GTSNPN, CDR2 SVGIG (reference sequence). The CDR3 loop spans 14 amino acids. Trimming took 3 bases from V and 1 from J; bases not matched to a gene: 3. CDR3 bases: TGTGCCTGGAGCCTGACAGGGTCTGGAAACACCATATATTTT. Amino acid sequence: CAWSLTGSGNTIYF.

The sample holds many counts of this clonotype. The gene calls are TRBV7-2 and TRBJ2-3, with 7 bases matching TRBD2. The CDR3 sequence is 16 residues long. The V gene end was trimmed by 0 bases and the J gene end by 7 bases; junction bases not matched to a gene: 10. Germline CDR1 is SGHTA and CDR2 is FQGNSA. The CDR3 DNA follows: TGTGCCAGCAGCTTAGCGGGAGGGCCAGGAATACATACGCAGTATTTT. This gives the protein CASSLAGGPGIHTQYF.

This clonotype came up a few times. The chain carries TRBV3-1 and TRBJ2-1; D perhaps matches TRBD2 (6 bases). Germline CDR1 LGHDT, CDR2 YNNKEL (reference sequence). Trimming stripped 4 bases from V and 1 base from J, with 17 bases between. The CDR3 covers 17 residues. The DNA of the CDR3 is TGTGCCAGCAGCCGCTTGGGTAGCGGAAAATCCTACAATGAGCAGTTCTTC. Its translation: CASSRLGSGKSYNEQFF.

The genes are TRBV7-9 and TRBJ1-4, with D uncertain. Germline V lookup: CDR1 SEHNR, CDR2 FQNEAQ (reference sequence). The V and J ends lost 4 bases and 0 bases respectively, with 6 bases between them. The CDR3 contains 14 residues. The CDR3 nucleotides are TGTGCCAGCAGCTCCTTTTCAACTAATGAAAAACTGTTTTTT. It specifies CASSSFSTNEKLFF.

This clonotype has a handful of counts. This chain links TRBV19 with TRBJ2-7; D not resolved. This CDR3 comprises 15 residues. The germline V gene encodes CDR1 LNHDA and CDR2 SQIVND (reference sequence). The ends were cut back, 5 bases at V and 3 bases at J, with 17 bases in the middle. CDR3 DNA: TGTGCCAGTAGTCCCTCGAGATCCCTGGACTACGAGCAGTACTTC. Amino acids: CASSPSRSLDYEQYF.

The table lists this clonotype with many counts. The V gene is TRBV29-1, the J gene TRBJ2-1; perhaps TRBD2 as D (6 bases). The V end was cut by 7 bases, the J end by 0 bases, with 13 bases between. CDR3 length equals 14 residues. CDR1 and CDR2 (germline): SQVTM, ANQGSEA. CDR3 sequence reads: CSGSLASSYNEQFF. The DNA of the CDR3 is TGCAGCGGAAGCCTAGCGAGCTCCTACAATGAGCAGTTCTTC.

This clonotype occurred a few times. The rearrangement links TRBV11-2 to TRBJ2-7, with 7 bases lining up with TRBD2. CDR3 size: 16 residues. V lost 1 base and J lost 2; bases outside the gene matches: 8. The germline V gene encodes CDR1 SGHAT and CDR2 FQNNGV. DNA of the CDR3: TGTGCCAGCAGCTTAGGATTACTAGCGAGACCCTACGAGCAGTACTTC. Translated: CASSLGLLARPYEQYF.

The rearrangement uses TRBV5-6 and TRBJ1-5; no clear D gene. The CDR3 runs to 17 residues. Germline CDR1 reads SGHDT; CDR2 reads YYEEEE. V was cut by 2 bases and J by 0 bases, with 15 bases left in between. In DNA form, the CDR3 reads TGTGCCAGCAGCTTATACCAGACATCCGTTAGCAATCAGCCCCAGCATTTT. Translated, it gives CASSLYQTSVSNQPQHF.

A single count supports this clonotype. This rearrangement joins TRBV6-5 to TRBJ2-2; 7 positions match TRBD1. The CDR3 has 16 residues. Unmatched junction bases numbered 8, after V lost 5 bases and J lost 2 bases. The germline gives CDR1 MNHEY, CDR2 SVGAGI. The CDR3: CASSLYRGTNTGELFF. CDR3 DNA sequence: TGTGCCAGCAGTCTTTACAGGGGCACTAACACCGGGGAGCTGTTTTTT.

The chain joins TRBV27 to TRBJ2-3; unclear D gene. Between the trimmed V and J ends, which lost 2 bases and 10 bases, there was a span of 7 bases. There are 11 residues in the CDR3. Germline-derived CDR1 and CDR2 are MNHEY and SMNVEV (reference sequence). CDR3 sequence reads: CASSLGLAQYF. The CDR3 nucleotides are TGTGCCAGCAGTTTAGGGCTTGCGCAGTATTTT.

The J gene is TRBJ1-1, the V gene TRBV4-2, with a weak D call TRBD1 (6 bases). With 1 base removed from V and 0 bases from J, the gap between germline ends came to 9 bases. Per germline, CDR1 LGHNA and CDR2 YNFKEQ. This CDR3 has 15 residues. DNA for the CDR3: TGTGCCAGCAGCCAAGTTGGACAGATGAACACTGAAGCTTTCTTT. Translating gives CASSQVGQMNTEAFF.

The chain links TRBV5-5 to TRBJ2-5; unclear D gene. V lost 2 bases, J lost 5 bases, and 10 bases lay in between. The CDR3 is made up of 13 amino acids. CDR1 SGHKS and CDR2 YYEKEE come from the germline V gene (reference sequence). CDR3 coding DNA: TGTGCCAGCAGCTTATACCCGGTCGAGACCCAGTACTTC. Translation: CASSLYPVETQYF.

V and J are TRBV7-2 and TRBJ2-1; 7 bases align to TRBD1. The V gene's germline CDR1 is SGHTA and CDR2 FQGNSA. The CDR3 is 15 amino acids. Losses at the gene ends were 5 bases for V and 8 bases for J; bases not matched to a gene: 12. CDR3 loop: CASSPRQGLGDEQFF. In DNA form, the CDR3 reads TGTGCCAGCAGCCCAAGACAGGGTTTAGGCGATGAGCAGTTCTTC.

The genes are TRBV27 and TRBJ2-5, with D perhaps given as TRBD1 or TRBD2 (6 bases each). Looked up from germline, CDR1 is MNHEY and CDR2 is SMNVEV (reference sequence). V was pared by 5 bases and J by 5 bases, with 9 bases between. The CDR3 has 12 amino acids. This CDR3 is CASSGGPETQYF. In DNA, the CDR3 is TGTGCCAGCAGTGGGGGGCCGGAGACCCAGTACTTC.

A few counts support this clonotype. V and J are TRBV7-3 and TRBJ2-1, with D perhaps matching TRBD1 or TRBD2 (5 bases each). Germline-derived CDR1 and CDR2 are SGHTA and FQGTGA. V lost 0 bases and J 2 bases, leaving 8 bases between the germline ends. The CDR3 runs 15 residues. CDR3: CASSLTGEPYNEQFF. The CDR3 DNA sequence: TGTGCCAGCAGCTTAACGGGGGAGCCCTACAATGAGCAGTTCTTC.

This sequence joins TRBV20-1 and TRBJ1-2; unclear D gene. The germline gives CDR1 DFQATT, CDR2 SNEGSKA (reference sequence). The CDR3 contains 15 residues. Trimming left V 0 bases short and J 0 bases short, with 11 bases between. The CDR3, as DNA: TGCAGTGCTAGAGAGGGGTTCCGCCCTAACTATGGCTACACCTTC. Amino acid sequence: CSAREGFRPNYGYTF.

V gene TRBV30 combines with J gene TRBJ1-2; perhaps TRBD1 as D (5 bases). Deletions cut 2 bases from V and 5 bases from J, with 12 bases between. The CDR3 is 13 amino acids. Germline V gene lookup returns CDR1 GTSNPN and CDR2 SVGIG (reference sequence). CDR3 coding DNA: TGTGCCTGGAGTATTTCGCAGGGTTATGGCTACACCTTC. The encoded protein is CAWSISQGYGYTF.

The V and J genes are TRBV5-1 and TRBJ2-5; D possibly corresponds to TRBD2 (5 bases). Per the germline V gene, CDR1 is SGHRS and CDR2 is YFSETQ. The CDR3 covers 15 residues. Trimming left V 4 bases short and J 0 bases short, with 13 bases between. The CDR3 region is CASSPLSANQETQYF. CDR3 bases: TGCGCCAGCAGCCCTCTTAGCGCGAACCAAGAGACCCAGTACTTC.

CDR3 DNA: TGCAGTGCTAGACTACAGGGGTCCATCTACAATGAGCAGTTCTTC. As protein: CSARLQGSIYNEQFF. The rearrangement links TRBV20-1 to TRBJ2-1; 7 bases are shared with TRBD1. The germline CDR1 and CDR2 sequences are DFQATT and SNEGSKA (reference sequence). The CDR3 has 15 amino acids. The V and J ends lost 2 bases and 3 bases, in that order; junction bases with no gene match: 7.

This chain joins TRBV28 and TRBJ2-2; D remains unclear. V was pared by 8 bases and J by 6 bases, with 16 bases between. The CDR3 covers 14 residues. Germline CDR1 is MDHEN and CDR2 is SYDVKM. CDR3 nucleotide sequence: TGTGCCAGCCTTCGGCGGTGGCGTGCCGGGGAGCTGTTTTTT. Residues: CASLRRWRAGELFF.

The CDR3 loop reads CATTGPGTVKNEQFF. The CDR3 nucleotides are TGTGCCACCACCGGACCCGGGACAGTTAAAAATGAGCAGTTCTTC. The chain joins TRBV15 to TRBJ2-1; TRBD1 aligns across 7 bases. With 7 bases clipped from V and 7 bases from J, the junction kept 13 bases outside the gene matches. Germline CDR1 is LNHNV and CDR2 is YYDKDF (reference sequence). This CDR3 comprises 15 residues.

The chain uses TRBV11-2 and TRBJ2-1; D is unresolved. The germline V and J ends were trimmed by 2 bases and 2 bases, with 10 bases remaining between them. The CDR3 length is 15 residues. The germline V gene has CDR1 SGHAT and CDR2 FQNNGV. DNA for the CDR3: TGTGCCAGCAGCTTATCCCGGATGACCTACAATGAGCAGTTCTTC. Translation gives CASSLSRMTYNEQFF.

This rearrangement joins TRBV6-2 or TRBV6-3 to TRBJ2-1; perhaps TRBD1 as D (6 bases). CDR1 and CDR2 (germline): MNHEY, SVGEGT. The CDR3 has 16 amino acids. Trimming took off 4 bases at V and 1 base at J, with 14 bases between the two ends. The DNA of the CDR3 is TGTGCCAGCAGTTCCCTCCGACAGGATTCCTACAATGAGCAGTTCTTC. Translation: CASSSLRQDSYNEQFF.

This clonotype was seen many times. V usage is TRBV7-2 and J usage is TRBJ2-1; D is tentatively TRBD1 or TRBD2 (6 bases each). Per germline, CDR1 SGHTA and CDR2 FQGNSA. The V gene lost 1 base and the J gene lost 4 bases, with 11 bases spanning the gap. The CDR3 totals 15 residues. In DNA, the CDR3 is TGTGCCAGCAGCTTAGTGGGGGGCGCATACAATGAGCAGTTCTTC. Translated, it gives CASSLVGGAYNEQFF.

This clonotype was recorded a few times. The V gene is TRBV5-1, the J gene TRBJ2-7; D possibly matches TRBD1 or TRBD2 (5 bases each). The CDR3 spans 15 residues. Germline CDR1 and CDR2: SGHRS and YFSETQ. V was cut by 0 bases and J by 4 bases, with 14 bases left in between. CDR3: CASSLAAGRRYEQYF. The CDR3 region has the DNA TGCGCCAGCAGCTTGGCGGCAGGGAGAAGGTACGAGCAGTACTTC.